This entry lists 21 T cell receptor beta chains sequenced from one sample in a study of blood T cell repertoires in COVID-19. This table comes from immunoSEQ multiplex PCR, and its TCRdb copy is limited to in-frame clones, with some not included. The sample gives more than 95,000 clones, roughly 82% of which show up once; approximately 12% is in the top ten. The material sequenced was peripheral blood. These TCRs come from a human donor in a cohort sampled during active COVID-19.

J is TRBJ2-1 and V is TRBV6-1, with D unresolved. V was trimmed by 2 bases and J by 2 bases, leaving 22 bases between them. Germline CDR1 MNHNS, CDR2 SASEGT. The CDR3 extends over 19 amino acids. CDR3 bases: TGTGCCAGCAGTGAATTGCGGTTTCGTGGCGGTATTACCTACAATGAGCAGTTCTTC. It yields the protein CASSELRFRGGITYNEQFF.

The chain uses TRBV7-2 and TRBJ2-2; TRBD2 matches at 11 bases. The CDR3 runs to 16 residues. CDR1 is SGHTA, CDR2 FQGNSA, per germline. V trimming: 5 bases; J trimming: 6 bases; junction bases outside the gene matches: 8. The CDR3 DNA reads TGTGCCAGCAGCCCCAGGGGTAGCGGGGGGGCCGGGGAGCTGTTTTTT. Amino acid sequence: CASSPRGSGGAGELFF.

This chain's CDR3 is CASSLDRGGYTF. In DNA, the CDR3 is TGTGCCAGCAGCTTGGACAGGGGAGGCTACACCTTC. The V gene is TRBV5-4, the J gene TRBJ1-2; TRBD1 matches 7 bases. The germline gives CDR1 SGHNT, CDR2 YYREEE (reference sequence). Trimming cost V 0 bases and J 8 bases; bases outside gene matches: 1. The CDR3 is 12 residues long.

This clone was observed a single time. This chain connects TRBV19 to TRBJ2-5, with TRBD1 matching 7 bases. Germline CDR1 and CDR2: LNHDA and SQIVND (reference sequence). The V gene end was trimmed by 6 bases and the J gene end by 4 bases; junction bases not matched to a gene: 11. The CDR3 runs 15 residues. This chain's CDR3 is CASSPLRTGGETQYF. CDR3 coding DNA: TGTGCCAGTAGCCCTCTTCGGACAGGTGGAGAGACCCAGTACTTC.

The chain combines TRBV7-2 with TRBJ2-5; 10 nucleotides agree with TRBD2. With 5 bases clipped from V and 6 bases from J, the junction kept 9 bases outside the gene matches. The germline V gene has CDR1 SGHTA and CDR2 FQGNSA. This CDR3 has 15 amino acids. In nucleotides, the CDR3 is TGTGCCAGCAGCCTCTTAGCGGGGGGCGTCCAGACCCAGTACTTC. This codes for CASSLLAGGVQTQYF.

The genes are TRBV15 and TRBJ1-2, with 9 bases lining up with TRBD1. The V segment lost 3 bases and the J segment 6 bases; nucleotides outside the gene matches: 8. The CDR3 consists of 15 residues. Germline V CDR1 and CDR2: LNHNV, YYDKDF (reference sequence). The CDR3 is CATSSNRGPVDGYTF. The CDR3, as DNA: TGTGCCACCAGCAGTAACAGGGGGCCTGTCGATGGCTACACCTTC.

This clone was observed once. The chain links TRBV6-5 to TRBJ2-4; the D is unclear. This CDR3 spans 14 amino acids. V was clipped by 7 bases and J by 0 bases, with 10 bases between them. Germline V gene data show CDR1 as MNHEY and CDR2 as SVGAGI. CDR3 nucleotide sequence: TGTGCCAGCAATGCGGATGTAGCCAAAAACATTCAGTACTTC. It specifies CASNADVAKNIQYF.

This clone showed up just a few times. CDR3 protein: CASSVGGGGHQETQYF. The CDR3 region has the DNA TGTGCCAGCAGCGTAGGTGGCGGGGGCCACCAAGAGACCCAGTACTTC. The chain joins TRBV9 to TRBJ2-5, with D maybe TRBD2 (7 bases). The CDR3 totals 16 residues. Trimming took off 0 bases at V and 0 bases at J, with 12 bases between the two ends. Germline CDR1 SGDLS, CDR2 YYNGEE.

The chain couples TRBV5-1 to TRBJ1-1; possibly TRBD1 for D (6 bases). CDR1 SGHRS and CDR2 YFSETQ come from the germline V gene. V shed 4 bases and J shed 11 bases, with 21 bases lying between them. The CDR3 extends over 14 amino acids. The CDR3, as DNA: TGCGCCAGCAGCCCGGAGGTGGGGGGGGCGAAGGCTTTCTTT. This codes for CASSPEVGGAKAFF.

V is TRBV11-3 and J is TRBJ2-2; 7 bases map to TRBD2. The CDR3 is 16 amino acids. Trimming at V came to 8 bases and at J to 3 bases, leaving 12 bases not matched to a gene. Germline lookup yields CDR1 SGHNT and CDR2 YENEEA. CDR3 in DNA: TGTGCCAGCCCCTGGGGGGGACGGTCGGACACCGGGGAGCTGTTTTTT. It yields the protein CASPWGGRSDTGELFF.

The CDR3 region has the DNA TGCAGCGTTGTTCTCCAGGGGGCGGGACAGCCCCAGCATTTT. Residues: CSVVLQGAGQPQHF. J is TRBJ1-5 and V is TRBV29-1, with TRBD1 matching over 8 bases. Per the germline V gene, CDR1 is SQVTM and CDR2 is ANQGSEA. This CDR3 region has 14 residues. V was pared by 4 bases and J by 7 bases, with 9 bases of the junction left unmatched.

The chain links TRBV11-2 to TRBJ2-5; 10 nucleotides agree with TRBD2. V lost 4 bases to trimming and J lost 1 base; unmatched junction nucleotides: 3. Germline-derived CDR1 and CDR2 are SGHAT and FQNNGV. The CDR3 contains 15 residues. CDR3 sequence reads: CASSSPSGGQETQYF. Here the CDR3 DNA reads TGTGCCAGCAGCTCACCTAGCGGGGGCCAAGAGACCCAGTACTTC. Together with reference TRBV11-2 and TRBJ2-5, the CDR3 gives the full variable domain: EAGVAQSPRYKIIEKRQSVAFWCNPISGHATLYWYQQILGQGPKLLIQFQNNGVVDDSQLPKDRFSAERLKGVDSTLKIQPAKLEDSAVYLCASSSPSGGQETQYFGPGTRLLVL.

The chain couples TRBV29-1 to TRBJ2-3, with TRBD1 matching 11 bases. With V trimmed by 5 bases and J by 4 bases, 5 bases remained unmatched. The CDR3 has 14 residues. Per the germline V gene, CDR1 is SQVTM and CDR2 is ANQGSEA. CDR3 residues: CSVQDRGPSDTQYF. For the CDR3, the DNA is TGCAGCGTTCAGGACAGGGGGCCATCAGATACGCAGTATTTT.

The chain uses TRBV5-1 and TRBJ2-2; 8 nucleotides line up with TRBD1. Germline values: CDR1 SGHRS, CDR2 YFSETQ. With 6 bases clipped from V and 1 base from J, the junction kept 5 bases outside the gene matches. The CDR3 covers 15 residues. CDR3 residues: CASKIGTGNTGELFF. Written as DNA, the CDR3 is TGCGCCAGCAAAATCGGGACAGGGAACACCGGGGAGCTGTTTTTT.

The chain uses TRBV5-4 and TRBJ2-3, with D tentatively TRBD1 (5 bases). Germline CDR1 reads SGHNT; CDR2 reads YYREEE (reference sequence). V gave up 3 bases and J gave up 8 bases, with 10 bases separating them. This CDR3 has 12 amino acids. CDR3 sequence (DNA): TGTGCCAGCAGCTACACAGGTGGTACGCAGTATTTT. Translating it yields CASSYTGGTQYF.

The chain links TRBV5-5 to TRBJ2-2; 11 positions agree with TRBD2. CDR1 and CDR2 from the germline V gene are SGHKS and YYEKEE (reference sequence). The CDR3 length is 16 residues. V was clipped by 6 bases and J by 0 bases; unmatched bases: 4. The CDR3 coding sequence is TGTGCCAGCAAGAGTAGCGGGGGGGCGAACACCGGGGAGCTGTTTTTT. It specifies CASKSSGGANTGELFF.

This chain links TRBV5-1 with TRBJ2-3; the match to TRBD2 covers 8 bases. Germline V gene data show CDR1 as SGHRS and CDR2 as YFSETQ. CDR3 length: 14 residues. Germline trimming cut 4 bases from V and 2 bases from J; bases unmatched to any gene: 3. This chain's CDR3 is CASSILAATDTQYF. CDR3 nucleotide sequence: TGCGCCAGCAGCATACTAGCGGCCACAGATACGCAGTATTTT.

This clone was seen once. This chain connects TRBV7-2 to TRBJ2-7; D is undetermined. CDR1 is SGHTA, CDR2 FQGNSA, per germline. This CDR3 is 14 amino acids long. The ends were cut back, 5 bases at V and 5 bases at J, with 16 bases in the middle. The CDR3 bases are TGTGCCAGCAGCCCACTCCAGGTCTTAAACGAGCAGTACTTC. It encodes CASSPLQVLNEQYF.

This rearrangement joins TRBV9 to TRBJ2-7; 13 nucleotides agree with TRBD2. With 4 bases clipped from V and 3 bases from J, the junction kept 7 bases outside the gene matches. Germline V gene data show CDR1 as SGDLS and CDR2 as YYNGEE. The CDR3 sequence is 16 residues long. CDR3 protein: CASSRSTSGGNYEQYF. DNA for the CDR3: TGTGCCAGCAGCAGGTCGACTAGCGGGGGGAACTACGAGCAGTACTTC.

The count of this clone is one. The chain joins TRBV15 to TRBJ1-1; possibly TRBD1 for D (6 bases). CDR1 is LNHNV, CDR2 YYDKDF, per germline (reference sequence). The V end lost 0 bases, the J end lost 1 base, and 9 bases lay between the germline ends. The CDR3 is 15 residues long. The CDR3 DNA reads TGTGCCACCAGCAGAGATGACAGGACGAACACTGAAGCTTTCTTT. This translates into CATSRDDRTNTEAFF.

The chain links TRBV2 to TRBJ1-1; D is perhaps TRBD1 (5 bases). The CDR3 loop spans 11 amino acids. CDR1 is SNHLY and CDR2 is FYNNEI in the germline V gene. V gave up 4 bases and J gave up 11 bases, with 11 bases separating them. The CDR3 reads CASSVKGFAFF. In DNA form, the CDR3 reads TGTGCCAGCAGTGTAAAGGGGTTTGCTTTCTTT.